The 7 T cell receptor beta chains listed next were all sequenced from one sample in a study of blood T cell repertoires in COVID-19. Assay: immunoSEQ multiplex PCR; the TCRdb copy retains only in-frame clones and omits some. The sample has about 300,000 clones, about 90% seen once. The sequenced material came from peripheral blood. All receptors derive from a woman in her 40s who had recovered from COVID-19.

V usage is TRBV6-5 and J usage is TRBJ2-1, with 8 bases identical to TRBD2. The CDR3 consists of 14 residues. The V segment lost 5 bases and the J segment 7 bases; nucleotides outside the gene matches: 7. CDR1 is MNHEY, CDR2 SVGAGI, per germline. DNA of the CDR3: TGTGCCAGCAGTACGGGGGGGCCGGGAAATGAGCAGTTCTTC. Amino acids: CASSTGGPGNEQFF.

Comments on this clone: A read error may produce the germline difference seen at one junction end. The gene calls are TRBV7-9 and TRBJ1-1; D is possibly TRBD1 (6 bases). This CDR3 is 14 amino acids long. Germline V CDR1 and CDR2: SEHNR, FQNEAQ (reference sequence). The DNA for the CDR3 is TGTGCCAACAGCTTCTCACAGGGGAACACTGAAGCTTTCTTT. It codes for CANSFSQGNTEAFF.

This chain uses TRBV5-1 with TRBJ1-1, with 7 bases lining up with TRBD1. The trim removed 0 bases at V and 1 base at J, leaving 3 bases unmatched. There are 15 residues in the CDR3. CDR1 and CDR2 (germline): SGHRS, YFSETQ. This CDR3 is CASSLGGTENTEAFF. Written as DNA, the CDR3 is TGCGCCAGCAGCTTGGGAGGGACAGAGAACACTGAAGCTTTCTTT. The complete variable domain, with remaining parts taken from reference TRBV5-1 and TRBJ1-1, reads KAGVTQTPRYLIKTRGQQVTLSCSPISGHRSVSWYQQTPGQGLQFLFEYFSETQRNKGNFPGRFSGRQFSNSRSEMNVSTLELGDSALYLCASSLGGTENTEAFFGQGTRLTVV.

The chain combines TRBV5-1 with TRBJ1-4; D unresolved. V was shortened by 2 bases and J by 3 bases, with 8 bases between the two germline ends. Germline V gene sequence: CDR1 SGHRS, CDR2 YFSETQ. This CDR3 is 14 amino acids long. The CDR3 protein is CASSFTEANEKLFF. The DNA of the CDR3 is TGCGCCAGCAGCTTCACCGAGGCTAATGAAAAACTGTTTTTT. Combining the CDR3 with reference TRBV5-1 and TRBJ1-4 gives the whole variable domain KAGVTQTPRYLIKTRGQQVTLSCSPISGHRSVSWYQQTPGQGLQFLFEYFSETQRNKGNFPGRFSGRQFSNSRSEMNVSTLELGDSALYLCASSFTEANEKLFFGSGTQLSVL.

As DNA, the CDR3 is TGTGCCTGGATGACAGGGACCCTCTTTAACACCATATATTTT. Encoded protein: CAWMTGTLFNTIYF. The V gene is TRBV30, the J gene TRBJ1-3; TRBD1 agrees at 7 bases. V was clipped by 4 bases and J by 7 bases; unmatched bases: 10. The CDR3 has 14 residues. CDR1 is GTSNPN, CDR2 SVGIG, per germline (reference sequence).

The V call is TRBV9, the J call TRBJ1-1; unclear D gene. Trimming removed 0 bases from V and 0 bases from J, with 6 bases in between. There are 14 residues in the CDR3. Germline CDR1 and CDR2: SGDLS and YYNGEE. The CDR3: CASSVGRLNTEAFF. The CDR3 DNA follows: TGTGCCAGCAGCGTAGGGAGGCTGAACACTGAAGCTTTCTTT.

Only a few counts were recorded for this clone. The V gene is TRBV6-2 or TRBV6-3, the J gene TRBJ1-5; D unclear. Between the trimmed V and J ends, which lost 6 bases and 0 bases, there was a span of 15 bases. The CDR3 spans 16 residues. Germline V gene data show CDR1 as MNHEY and CDR2 as SVGEGT. CDR3 nucleotides: TGTGCCAGCAGCCCGAGGGCACCAGATAGCAATCAGCCCCAGCATTTT. This translates into CASSPRAPDSNQPQHF.